This T cell receptor (beta chain) was captured by sequencing in a study of T cell responses to AZD1222 COVID-19 vaccine. Findings of the study overall: Repertoire sampling occurred only after the peak T cell response. Reportedly, close to half of spike-specific TCRs are directed against unmutated variant regions. Spike-specific TCRs gained breadth and depth after people received two AZD1222 doses. Among the donors, most were white British and more were female, and clonal diversity was possibly underestimated.

Assay used: immunoSEQ multiplex PCR; TCRdb lists only in-frame clones, some missing. The sample has more than 140,000 clones, approximately 89% seen once; the top ten hold more than 2%. The CDR3 covers 14 residues. V was pared by 0 bases and J by 2 bases, with 9 bases between. Per the germline V gene, CDR1 is SGHRS and CDR2 is YFSETQ. Details on this clone: Antigen unknown.

The chain employs TRBV5-1 and TRBJ2-7; D remains unclear. This material consisted of peripheral blood, taken on day 0 of AZD1222 vaccination. This TCR was recovered from an adult in good health. In DNA form, the CDR3 reads TGCGCCAGCAGCTTGGAGTCTTCGACCTACGAGCAGTACTTC. It translates to CASSLESSTYEQYF.